The clone carrying this T cell receptor (beta chain) was picked up one time. With 5 bases removed from V and 11 bases from J, the gap between germline ends came to 17 bases. The CDR3 is 12 amino acids. Germline V gene lookup returns CDR1 GTSNPN and CDR2 SVGIG (reference sequence). Study processing details: Estimated nucleated cell counts came from reference gene primer amplification. Only in-frame clones appear in the TCRdb table, and some are missing; sequencing was by immunoSEQ multiplex PCR. For V, J and clone size, that table is used; D and trimming come from the DNA. The table includes 42,000 or so clones, around nine tenths detected once. These data come from a study of blood T cell repertoires in COVID-19. The overall study: Specimens from acute and convalescent COVID-19 originated in the United States, Italy and Spain. The cDNA or gDNA used as material had been derived from T cells, B-cell-depleted T cells, or PBMCs.

The material sequenced was peripheral blood. The TCR sequence derives from a man in his fifties or sixties with active COVID-19. The chain couples TRBV30 to TRBJ2-3; possible D gene TRBD2, 6 bases. The CDR3 spells CAWGGDFRLQYF. The CDR3 DNA reads TGTGCCTGGGGTGGGGACTTCCGACTGCAGTATTTT.